This TCR beta chain comes out of a study of cytomegalovirus exposure and HLA in healthy donors. In the study overall: An early release of data contained roughly 90 million unique TCRs, which came from HLA-typed donors. Study-level findings and limits: Later analysis identified some 16,000 TCR beta sequences associated with HLA alleles, using a false discovery rate threshold of 0.05. As immune exposure information, only CMV serostatus was available.

Per the germline V gene, CDR1 is SGHRS and CDR2 is YFSETQ. Trimming pared 2 bases from V and 0 bases from J, leaving 9 bases between. The CDR3 runs to 15 residues. This clone was seen more than once but under ten times. Its antigen is still unknown. The PCR was carried out with 60 Vbeta primers and 13 Jbeta primers. Some clones are missing from TCRdb's copy, which holds only in-frame ones; the method was immunoSEQ multiplex PCR. Of approximately 120,000 clones listed, just under 70% are singletons. The sequencing sample was made of PBMCs. The clonotype originates from a woman in her seventies in good health and CMV-seropositive. The V and J genes are TRBV5-1 and TRBJ2-1; D uncertain. The CDR3 DNA reads as TGCGCCAGCAGCTTCGGCGGTAGCTCCTACAATGAGCAGTTCTTC. As protein: CASSFGGSSYNEQFF.